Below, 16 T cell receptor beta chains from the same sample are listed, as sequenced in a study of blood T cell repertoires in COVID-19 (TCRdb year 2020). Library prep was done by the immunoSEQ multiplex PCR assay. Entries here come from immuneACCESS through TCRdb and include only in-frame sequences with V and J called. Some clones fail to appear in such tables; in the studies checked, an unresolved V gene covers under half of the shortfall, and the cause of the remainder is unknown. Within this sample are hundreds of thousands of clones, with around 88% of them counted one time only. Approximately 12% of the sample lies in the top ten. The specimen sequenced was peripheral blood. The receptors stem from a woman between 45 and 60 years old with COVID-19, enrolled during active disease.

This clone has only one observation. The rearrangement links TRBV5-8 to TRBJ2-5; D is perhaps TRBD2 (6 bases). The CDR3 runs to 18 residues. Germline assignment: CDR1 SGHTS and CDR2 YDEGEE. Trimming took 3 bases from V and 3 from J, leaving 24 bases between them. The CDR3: CASSWGLEGLGNKETQYF. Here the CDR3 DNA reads TGTGCCAGCAGCTGGGGCCTAGAGGGACTCGGCAACAAAGAGACCCAGTACTTC.

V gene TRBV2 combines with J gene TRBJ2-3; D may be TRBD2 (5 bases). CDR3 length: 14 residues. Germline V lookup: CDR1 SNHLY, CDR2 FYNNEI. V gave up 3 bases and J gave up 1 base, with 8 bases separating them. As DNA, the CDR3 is TGTGCCAGCAGTGATCGGCGGGGCACAGATACGCAGTATTTT. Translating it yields CASSDRRGTDTQYF.

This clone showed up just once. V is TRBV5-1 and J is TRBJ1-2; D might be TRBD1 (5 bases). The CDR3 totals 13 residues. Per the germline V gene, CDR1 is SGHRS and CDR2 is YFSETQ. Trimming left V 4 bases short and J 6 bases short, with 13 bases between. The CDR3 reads CASSQGLGDGYTF. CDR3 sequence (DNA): TGCGCCAGCAGCCAAGGGTTAGGGGATGGCTACACCTTC.

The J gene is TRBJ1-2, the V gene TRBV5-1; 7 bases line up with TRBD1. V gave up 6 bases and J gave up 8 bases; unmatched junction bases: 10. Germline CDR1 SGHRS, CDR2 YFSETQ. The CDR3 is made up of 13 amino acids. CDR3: CASTQALGGGYTF. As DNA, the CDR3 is TGCGCCAGCACCCAAGCTTTAGGGGGCGGCTACACCTTC. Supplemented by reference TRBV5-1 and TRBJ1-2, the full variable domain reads KAGVTQTPRYLIKTRGQQVTLSCSPISGHRSVSWYQQTPGQGLQFLFEYFSETQRNKGNFPGRFSGRQFSNSRSEMNVSTLELGDSALYLCASTQALGGGYTFGSGTRLTVV.

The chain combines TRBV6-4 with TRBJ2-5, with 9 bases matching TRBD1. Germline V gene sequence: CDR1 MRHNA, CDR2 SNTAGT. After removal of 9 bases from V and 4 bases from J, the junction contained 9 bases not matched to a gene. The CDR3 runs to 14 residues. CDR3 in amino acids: CARKGQGRGETQYF. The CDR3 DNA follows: TGTGCCAGGAAAGGACAGGGGAGGGGAGAGACCCAGTACTTC.

The CDR3 bases are TGCAGCGTTGAAACAGGGCGGAGAGAGACCCAGTACTTC. The encoded protein is CSVETGRRETQYF. V usage is TRBV29-1 and J usage is TRBJ2-5; a possible D gene is TRBD1 (6 bases). Germline CDR1 SQVTM, CDR2 ANQGSEA. Trimming took 2 bases from V and 4 from J, leaving 11 bases between them. The CDR3 totals 13 residues. Looking up the rest from reference TRBV29-1 and TRBJ2-5 gives the full variable domain: SAVISQKPSRDICQRGTSLTIQCQVDSQVTMMFWYRQQPGQSLTLIATANQGSEATYESGFVIDKFPISRPNLTFSTLTVSNMSPEDSSIYLCSVETGRRETQYFGPGTRLLVL.

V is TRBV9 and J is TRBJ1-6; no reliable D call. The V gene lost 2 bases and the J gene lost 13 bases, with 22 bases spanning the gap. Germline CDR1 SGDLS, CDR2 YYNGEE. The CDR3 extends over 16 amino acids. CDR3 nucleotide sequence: TGTGCCAGCAGCGTCTACGACAATATGTCCCTGGATCCCCTCCACTTT. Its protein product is CASSVYDNMSLDPLHF.

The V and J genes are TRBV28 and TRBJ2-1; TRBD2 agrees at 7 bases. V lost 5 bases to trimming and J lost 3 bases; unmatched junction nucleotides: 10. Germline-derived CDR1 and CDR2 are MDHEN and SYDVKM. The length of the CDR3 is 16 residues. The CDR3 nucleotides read TGTGCCAGCAGTGCCCCCGGGGGGTTCTACTACAATGAGCAGTTCTTC. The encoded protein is CASSAPGGFYYNEQFF.

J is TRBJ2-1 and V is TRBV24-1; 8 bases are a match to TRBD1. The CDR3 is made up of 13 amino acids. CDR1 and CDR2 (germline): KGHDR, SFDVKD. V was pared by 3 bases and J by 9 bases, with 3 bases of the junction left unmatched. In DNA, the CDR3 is TGTGCCACCAGTGATCCCGACAGGGGTGAGCAGTTCTTC. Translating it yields CATSDPDRGEQFF.

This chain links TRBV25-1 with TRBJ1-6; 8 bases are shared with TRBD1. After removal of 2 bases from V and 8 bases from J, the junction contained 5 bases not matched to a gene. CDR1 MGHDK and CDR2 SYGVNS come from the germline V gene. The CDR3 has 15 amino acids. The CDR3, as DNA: TGTGCCAGCAGTGAACTTGGACAGGGCGATTCACCCCTCCACTTT. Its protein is CASSELGQGDSPLHF.

The DNA of the CDR3 is TGTGCCAGTAGACGACTAGCGGGGGGCACAGATACGCAGTATTTT. This encodes CASRRLAGGTDTQYF. J is TRBJ2-3 and V is TRBV19; 12 nucleotides match TRBD2. With 6 bases clipped from V and 1 base from J, the junction kept 2 bases outside the gene matches. The CDR3 runs 15 residues. CDR1 LNHDA and CDR2 SQIVND come from the germline V gene (reference sequence).

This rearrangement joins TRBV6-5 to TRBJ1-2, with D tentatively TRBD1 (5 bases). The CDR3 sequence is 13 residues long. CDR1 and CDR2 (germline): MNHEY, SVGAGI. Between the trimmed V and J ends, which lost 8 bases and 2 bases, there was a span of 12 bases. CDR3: CASGGSGNYGYTF. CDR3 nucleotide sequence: TGTGCCAGCGGGGGGTCAGGGAACTATGGCTACACCTTC.

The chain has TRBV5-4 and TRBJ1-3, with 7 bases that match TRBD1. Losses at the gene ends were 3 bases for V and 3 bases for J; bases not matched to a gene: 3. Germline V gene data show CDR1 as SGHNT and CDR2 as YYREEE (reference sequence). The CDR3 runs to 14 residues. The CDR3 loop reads CASSSWDSGNTIYF. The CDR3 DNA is TGTGCCAGCAGCTCATGGGACAGTGGAAACACCATATATTTT.

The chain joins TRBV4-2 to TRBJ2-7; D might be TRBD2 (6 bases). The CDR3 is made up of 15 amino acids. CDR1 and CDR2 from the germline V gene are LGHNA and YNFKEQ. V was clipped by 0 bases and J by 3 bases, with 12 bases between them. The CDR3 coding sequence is TGTGCCAGCAGCCAAGAGGGTAGGGGAGGCTACGAGCAGTACTTC. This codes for CASSQEGRGGYEQYF.

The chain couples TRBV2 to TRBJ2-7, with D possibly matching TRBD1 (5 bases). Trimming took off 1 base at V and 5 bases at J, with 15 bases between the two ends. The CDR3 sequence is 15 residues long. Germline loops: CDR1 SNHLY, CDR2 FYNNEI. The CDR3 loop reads CASSEGRDIWDEQYF. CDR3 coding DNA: TGTGCCAGCAGTGAAGGCAGGGATATATGGGACGAGCAGTACTTC.

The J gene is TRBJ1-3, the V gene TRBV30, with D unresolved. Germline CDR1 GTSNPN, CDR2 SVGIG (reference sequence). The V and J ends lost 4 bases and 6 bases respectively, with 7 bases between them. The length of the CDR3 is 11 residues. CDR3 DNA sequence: TGTGCCTGGAAAACAGAAAACACCATATATTTT. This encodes CAWKTENTIYF.